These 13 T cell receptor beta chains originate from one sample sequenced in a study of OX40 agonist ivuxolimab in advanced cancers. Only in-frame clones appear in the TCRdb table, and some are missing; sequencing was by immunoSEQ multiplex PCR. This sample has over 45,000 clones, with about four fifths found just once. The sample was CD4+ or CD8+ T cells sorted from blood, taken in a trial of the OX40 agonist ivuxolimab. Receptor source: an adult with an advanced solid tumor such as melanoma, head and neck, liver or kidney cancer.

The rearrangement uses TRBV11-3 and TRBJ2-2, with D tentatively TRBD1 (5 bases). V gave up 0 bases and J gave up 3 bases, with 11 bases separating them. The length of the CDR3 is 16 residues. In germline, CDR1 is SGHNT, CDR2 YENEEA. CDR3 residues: CASSLDQGGYTGELFF. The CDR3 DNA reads TGTGCCAGCAGCTTAGATCAGGGCGGATACACCGGGGAGCTGTTTTTT.

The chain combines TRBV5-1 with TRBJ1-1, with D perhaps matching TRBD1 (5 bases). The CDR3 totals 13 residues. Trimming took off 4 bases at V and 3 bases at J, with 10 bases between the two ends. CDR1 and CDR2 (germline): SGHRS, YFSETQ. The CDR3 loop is CASSLDSYTEAFF. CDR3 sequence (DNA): TGCGCCAGCAGCCTCGACAGTTACACTGAAGCTTTCTTT.

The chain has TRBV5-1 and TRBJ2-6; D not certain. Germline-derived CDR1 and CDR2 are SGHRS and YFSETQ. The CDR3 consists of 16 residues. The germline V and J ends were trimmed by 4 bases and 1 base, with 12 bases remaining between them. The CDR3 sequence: CASSPTTPSGANVLTF. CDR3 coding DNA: TGCGCCAGCAGCCCCACAACCCCTTCTGGGGCCAACGTCCTGACTTTC.

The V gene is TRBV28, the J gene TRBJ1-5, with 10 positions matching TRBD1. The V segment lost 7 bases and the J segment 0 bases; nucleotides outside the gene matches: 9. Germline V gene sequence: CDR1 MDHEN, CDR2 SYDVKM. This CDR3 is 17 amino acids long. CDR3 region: CASKWDRGSYSNQPQHF. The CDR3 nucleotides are TGTGCCAGCAAATGGGACAGGGGATCATATAGCAATCAGCCCCAGCATTTT.

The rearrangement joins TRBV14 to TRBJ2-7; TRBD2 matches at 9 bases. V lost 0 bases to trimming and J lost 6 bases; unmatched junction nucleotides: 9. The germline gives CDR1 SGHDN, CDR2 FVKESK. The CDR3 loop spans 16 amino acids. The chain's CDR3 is CASSQEGLAYLSEQYF. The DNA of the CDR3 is TGTGCCAGCAGCCAAGAAGGACTAGCGTACCTCTCCGAGCAGTACTTC.

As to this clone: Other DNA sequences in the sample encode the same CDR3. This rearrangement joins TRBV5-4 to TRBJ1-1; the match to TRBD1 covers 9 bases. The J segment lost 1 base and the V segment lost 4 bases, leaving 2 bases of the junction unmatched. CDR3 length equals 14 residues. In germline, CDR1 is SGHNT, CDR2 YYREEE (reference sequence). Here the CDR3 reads CASSKGQGNTEAFF. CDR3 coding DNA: TGTGCCAGCAGCAAGGGACAGGGGAACACTGAAGCTTTCTTT.

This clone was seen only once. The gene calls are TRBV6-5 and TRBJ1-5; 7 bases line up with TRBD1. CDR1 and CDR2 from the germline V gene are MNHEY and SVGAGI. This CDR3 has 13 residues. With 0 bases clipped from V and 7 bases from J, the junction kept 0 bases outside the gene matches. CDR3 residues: CASSYSTGQPQHF. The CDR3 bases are TGTGCCAGCAGTTACTCGACAGGGCAGCCCCAGCATTTT.

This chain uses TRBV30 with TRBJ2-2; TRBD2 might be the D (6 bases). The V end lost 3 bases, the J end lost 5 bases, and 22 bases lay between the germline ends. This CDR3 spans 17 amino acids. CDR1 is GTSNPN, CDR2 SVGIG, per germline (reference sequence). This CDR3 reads CAWRPRDPRGGTGELFF. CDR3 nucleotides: TGTGCCTGGAGACCCAGGGACCCTCGTGGAGGGACCGGGGAGCTGTTTTTT.

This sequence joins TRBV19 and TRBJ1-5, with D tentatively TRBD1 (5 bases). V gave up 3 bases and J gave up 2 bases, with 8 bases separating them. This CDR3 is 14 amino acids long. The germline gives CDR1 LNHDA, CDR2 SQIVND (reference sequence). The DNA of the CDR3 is TGTGCCAGTAGTATTACGGGGGGCAATCAGCCCCAGCATTTT. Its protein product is CASSITGGNQPQHF.

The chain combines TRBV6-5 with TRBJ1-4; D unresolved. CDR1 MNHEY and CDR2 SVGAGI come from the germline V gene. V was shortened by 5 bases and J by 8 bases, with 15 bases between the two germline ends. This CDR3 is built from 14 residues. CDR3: CASSPTPRQEKLFF. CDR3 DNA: TGTGCCAGCAGTCCGACGCCACGGCAGGAAAAACTGTTTTTT.

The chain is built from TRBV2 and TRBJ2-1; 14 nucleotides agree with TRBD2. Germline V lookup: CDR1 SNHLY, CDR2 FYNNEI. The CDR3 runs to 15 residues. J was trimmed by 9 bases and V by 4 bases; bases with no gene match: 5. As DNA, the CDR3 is TGTGCCAGCAGTGGGGGGACTAGCGGGAGAGGTGAGCAGTTCTTC. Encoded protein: CASSGGTSGRGEQFF.

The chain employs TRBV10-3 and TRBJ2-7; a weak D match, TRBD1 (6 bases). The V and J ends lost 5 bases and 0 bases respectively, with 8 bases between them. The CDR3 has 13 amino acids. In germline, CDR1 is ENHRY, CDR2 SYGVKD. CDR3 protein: CAISRDTSYEQYF. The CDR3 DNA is TGTGCCATCAGTCGGGACACCTCCTACGAGCAGTACTTC.

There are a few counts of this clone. The CDR3 DNA follows: TGTGCCACCAGCTCTAGCGGGGGGCGCACCTACGAGCAGTACTTC. It translates to CATSSSGGRTYEQYF. V is TRBV15 and J is TRBJ2-7, with 11 bases identical to TRBD2. In germline, CDR1 is LNHNV, CDR2 YYDKDF (reference sequence). The CDR3 length is 15 residues. Trimming took 5 bases from V and 2 from J; bases not matched to a gene: 5.